Sequencing of this TCR beta chain was carried out in a study of blood T cell repertoires in COVID-19. Study-wide context: Samples taken during acute and convalescent COVID-19 were collected in the United States, Italy and Spain. The cDNA or gDNA used as material had been derived from T cells, B-cell-depleted T cells, or PBMCs.

As originally analysed: Quantification of nucleated cells was approximated via reference gene primer amplification. The assay was immunoSEQ multiplex PCR, and TCRdb's table has in-frame clones only and misses some. D and trimming were read from the DNA, whereas the V and J calls and clone size are those reported in that table. This sample has about 140,000 clones, with under 90% found just once. The V segment lost 4 bases and the J segment 6 bases; nucleotides outside the gene matches: 14. Germline loops: CDR1 LNHNV, CDR2 YYDKDF (reference sequence). The CDR3 runs to 16 residues. The sequenced material came from peripheral blood. This clonotype originated in a human donor in a cohort sampled during active COVID-19. The genes are TRBV15 and TRBJ2-7, with 8 nucleotides matching TRBD1. CDR3 loop: CATSTPDQGASGEQYF. The CDR3 DNA sequence: TGTGCCACCAGCACACCCGACCAGGGGGCATCCGGCGAGCAGTACTTC.